The clone carrying this T cell receptor (beta chain) was observed once. Its antigen is as yet unknown. This sample was included in a study of CD8 T cells in Susac syndrome. Random hexamers were used to reverse transcribe the RNA input (about 0.5 to 1 ug). TCRdb reanalysed the immunoSEQ multiplex PCR reads using MiXCR and keeps one entry per CDR3 protein. Counted here are more than 100,000 distinct CDR3 sequences, over 80% occurring once; the ten biggest clones make up 0.45% to 0.6%. Findings and limits, study-wide: It was acknowledged by the study that relatively few individuals were included in its TCR sequencing and HLA analysis.

The V end lost 1 base, the J end lost 4 bases, and 7 bases lay between the germline ends. The germline CDR1 and CDR2 sequences are MDHEN and SYDVKM. The CDR3 extends over 13 amino acids. The chain is built from TRBV28 and TRBJ1-1; no definite D call. The sequence was collected from a human donor with multiple sclerosis. The sequenced sample consisted of CD8+ T cells from PBMCs. CDR3 in amino acids: CASSLSRSTEAFF. In DNA, the CDR3 is TGTGCCAGCAGTTTATCCCGCTCCACTGAAGCTTTCTTT.